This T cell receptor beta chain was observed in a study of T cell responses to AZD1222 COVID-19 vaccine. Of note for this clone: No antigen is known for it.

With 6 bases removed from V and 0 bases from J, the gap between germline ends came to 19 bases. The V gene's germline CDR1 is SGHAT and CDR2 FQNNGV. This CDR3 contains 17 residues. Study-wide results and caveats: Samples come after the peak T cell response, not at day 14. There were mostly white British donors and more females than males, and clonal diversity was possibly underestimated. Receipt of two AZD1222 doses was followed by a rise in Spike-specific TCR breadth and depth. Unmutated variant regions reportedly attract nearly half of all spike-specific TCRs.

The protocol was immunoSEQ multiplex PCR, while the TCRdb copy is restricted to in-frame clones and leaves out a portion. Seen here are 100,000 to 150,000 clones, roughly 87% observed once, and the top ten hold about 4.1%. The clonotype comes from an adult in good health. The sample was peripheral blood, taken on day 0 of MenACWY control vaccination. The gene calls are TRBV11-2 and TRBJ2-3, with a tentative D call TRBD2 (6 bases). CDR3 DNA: TGTGCCAGCAGTCTCGGCAGGCGGGAAGCTAGCACAGATACGCAGTATTTT. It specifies CASSLGRREASTDTQYF.